This T cell receptor beta chain appears in the sequencing data of a study of CD8 T cells in ankylosing spondylitis. The study's findings and limits: Earlier work had already found some motif variants in reactive arthritis synovial fluid and blood. Disease-linked clones bore a CD8+ phenotype and were relatively rare in peripheral blood. Made up of under 10 highly homologous variants, a TCR beta motif appeared characteristic of ankylosing spondylitis blood.

Remarks on this clonotype: Its antigen remains unidentified.

The CDR3 consists of 14 residues. The germline gives CDR1 SGHRS, CDR2 YFSETQ. Germline trimming cut 4 bases from V and 7 bases from J; bases unmatched to any gene: 7. MiXCR was run by TCRdb on the 5' RACE reads, yielding one entry per CDR3 protein. The sample includes 210,000 or so distinct CDR3 sequences, 20% to 30% of them seen just once. The sequencing input was blood, either unsorted or a sorted T cell fraction (not recorded which). This chain connects TRBV5-1 to TRBJ2-7, with 11 nucleotides matching TRBD1. This sequence originates from a male donor with ankylosing spondylitis or in good health (not recorded which). The CDR3 spells CASSTGQGAWEQYF. CDR3 DNA: TGCGCCAGCAGCACCGGACAGGGGGCGTGGGAGCAGTACTTC. Supplemented by reference TRBV5-1 and TRBJ2-7, the full variable domain reads KAGVTQTPRYLIKTRGQQVTLSCSPISGHRSVSWYQQTPGQGLQFLFEYFSETQRNKGNFPGRFSGRQFSNSRSEMNVSTLELGDSALYLCASSTGQGAWEQYFGPGTRLTVT.